The T cell receptor beta chain described here comes from a study of beta chain features in type 1 diabetes. Of the isolated RNA, all was reverse transcribed, and so the sequenced material was expressed TCRB transcripts. Data came from immunoSEQ multiplex PCR; TCRdb stores just in-frame clones and leaves some out. This table holds hundreds of thousands of clones, roughly 14% found once. General study points: In patients and controls equally, PCR might favor templates that are shorter. The cDNA sequencing approach could over-represent high-TCR-expressing cells.

This clone was counted between two and nine times. What it binds is unknown. The CDR3 consists of 13 residues. Germline CDR1 reads SGHRS; CDR2 reads YFSETQ. V lost 5 bases to trimming and J lost 5 bases; unmatched junction nucleotides: 6. The rearrangement joins TRBV5-1 to TRBJ2-7; 8 bases are shared with TRBD2. The sequence was collected from a woman aged 40-49 years in good health. The sample was naive CD4+ T cells from blood. This CDR3 reads CASRVGGGDEQYF. The CDR3 nucleotides read TGCGCCAGCAGGGTCGGGGGGGGCGACGAGCAGTACTTC.